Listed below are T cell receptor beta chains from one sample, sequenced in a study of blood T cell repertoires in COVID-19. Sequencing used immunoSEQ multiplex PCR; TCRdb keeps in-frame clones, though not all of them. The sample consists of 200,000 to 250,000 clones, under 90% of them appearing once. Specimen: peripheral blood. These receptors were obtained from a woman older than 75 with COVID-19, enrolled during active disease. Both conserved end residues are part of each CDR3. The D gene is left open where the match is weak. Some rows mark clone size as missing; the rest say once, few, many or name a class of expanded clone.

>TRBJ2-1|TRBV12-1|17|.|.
CASSFGQREVSYNEQFF
TGTGCCAGCAGCTTTGGGCAACGGGAGGTGTCCTACAATGAGCAGTTCTTC
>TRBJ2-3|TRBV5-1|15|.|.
CASSLRTGSTDTQYF
TGCGCCAGCAGCTTAAGGACGGGGAGCACAGATACGCAGTATTTT
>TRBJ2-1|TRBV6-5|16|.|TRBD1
CASSSLVTGGYNEQFF
TGTGCCAGCAGTTCCCTCGTGACAGGGGGCTACAATGAGCAGTTCTTC
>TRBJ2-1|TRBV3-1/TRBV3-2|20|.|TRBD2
CASSSGPGLAGQGGYNEQFF
TGTGCCAGCAGCTCCGGACCGGGACTAGCGGGCCAAGGAGGTTACAATGAGCAGTTCTTC
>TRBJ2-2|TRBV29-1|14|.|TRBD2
CSVQAGAATGELFF
TGCAGCGTTCAAGCGGGAGCGGCGACCGGGGAGCTGTTTTTT
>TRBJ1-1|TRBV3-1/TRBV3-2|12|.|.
CASSPGGSEAFF
TGTGCCAGCAGCCCAGGAGGGTCTGAAGCTTTCTTT
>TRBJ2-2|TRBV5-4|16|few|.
CASSLGAGVSTGELFF
TGTGCCAGCAGCTTGGGAGCAGGGGTCTCCACCGGGGAGCTGTTTTTT
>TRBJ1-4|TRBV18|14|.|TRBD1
CASRQGQTNEKLFF
TGTGCCAGCCGCCAGGGACAGACTAATGAAAAACTGTTTTTT
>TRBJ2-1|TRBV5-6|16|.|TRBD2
CASSLAPAGAGNEQFF
TGTGCCAGCAGCTTGGCCCCAGCGGGGGCTGGCAATGAGCAGTTCTTC
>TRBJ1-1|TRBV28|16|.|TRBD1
CASSSGGGQGLVEAFF
TGTGCCAGCAGTTCCGGAGGGGGACAGGGCTTAGTCGAAGCTTTCTTT
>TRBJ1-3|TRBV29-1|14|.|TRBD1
CSVRTGNTGNTIYF
TGCAGCGTTAGGACAGGCAACACTGGAAACACCATATATTTT
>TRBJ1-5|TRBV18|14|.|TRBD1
CASSPSGGGQPQHF
TGTGCCAGCTCACCATCAGGGGGCGGTCAGCCCCAGCATTTT
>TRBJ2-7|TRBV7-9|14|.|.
CASSLARGSYEQYF
TGTGCCAGCAGCTTGGCGAGAGGATCGTACGAGCAGTACTTC
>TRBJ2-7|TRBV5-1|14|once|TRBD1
CASSLGQVMSEQYF
TGCGCCAGCAGCTTAGGACAGGTTATGAGCGAGCAGTACTTC
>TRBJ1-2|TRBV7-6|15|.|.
CASSLGVQGSYGYTF
TGTGCCAGCAGCTTAGGCGTGCAGGGAAGCTATGGCTACACCTTC
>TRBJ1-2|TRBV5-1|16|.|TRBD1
CASSQSGTGEPYGYTF
TGCGCCAGCAGCCAATCCGGGACAGGGGAGCCCTATGGCTACACCTTC
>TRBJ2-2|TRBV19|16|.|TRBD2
CASSITSGVNTGELFF
TGTGCCAGTAGTATAACTAGCGGGGTAAACACCGGGGAGCTGTTTTTT
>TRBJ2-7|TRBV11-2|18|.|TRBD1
CASSVDRGGSFFSYEQYF
TGTGCCAGCAGCGTGGACAGGGGAGGGTCTTTCTTCTCCTACGAGCAGTACTTC
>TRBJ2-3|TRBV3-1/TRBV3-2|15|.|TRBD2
CASSQNSGGLDTQYF
TGTGCCAGCAGCCAAAATAGCGGGGGGCTAGATACGCAGTATTTT
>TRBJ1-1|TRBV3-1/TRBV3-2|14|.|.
CASSGGQWNTEAFF
TGTGCCAGCAGCGGGGGACAATGGAACACTGAAGCTTTCTTT
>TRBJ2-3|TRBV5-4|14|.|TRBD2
CASSLAGGPDTQYF
TGTGCCAGCAGCCTAGCGGGGGGGCCCGATACGCAGTATTTT
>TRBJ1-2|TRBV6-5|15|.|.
CASRAGALPNYGYTF
TGTGCCAGCCGGGCAGGGGCCCTCCCCAACTATGGCTACACCTTC
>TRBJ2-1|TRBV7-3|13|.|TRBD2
CASSFAGGGEQFF
TGTGCCAGCAGCTTTGCGGGAGGAGGGGAGCAGTTCTTC
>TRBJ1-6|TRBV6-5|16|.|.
CASSYSLARDDSPLHF
TGTGCCAGCAGTTACTCTTTGGCTCGGGATGATTCACCCCTCCACTTT
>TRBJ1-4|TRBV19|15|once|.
CASSIAPTGDEKLFF
TGTGCCAGTAGTATAGCCCCCACCGGGGATGAAAAACTGTTTTTT
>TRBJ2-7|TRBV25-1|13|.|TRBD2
CASSDSGKYEQYF
TGTGCCAGCAGTGATAGCGGGAAGTACGAGCAGTACTTC